This section outlines one T cell receptor (beta chain) sequence together with its context. Its specificity is not known. The data are from a study of cytomegalovirus exposure and HLA in healthy donors. 60 Vbeta and 13 Jbeta primers were used in PCR. The table came from immunoSEQ multiplex PCR; TCRdb's copy has only in-frame clones and leaves some out. The table includes around 60,000 clones, about 65% detected once. Broader study findings: The study put 150 to 200 TCR beta chains on its list as cytomegalovirus-associated. Immune exposure was documented only through CMV serostatus. An Asian-associated ancestry cluster reportedly showed fewer N-insertions than the approximately 690-donor mean in a later analysis.

This CDR3 is built from 14 residues. Germline assignment: CDR1 MNHEY and CDR2 SVGAGI. V lost 6 bases, J lost 2 bases, and 6 bases stayed unmatched. The V gene is TRBV6-5, the J gene TRBJ2-5, with 7 positions matching TRBD1. The clonotype comes from a man between 50 and 59 years old in good health and CMV-seropositive. Sequencing was done on a sample of PBMCs. The CDR3 DNA reads as TGTGCCAGCAGCCAACGACAGGGACAAGAGACCCAGTACTTC. This codes for CASSQRQGQETQYF.